This T cell receptor (beta chain) was recorded in a study of T cell responses to AZD1222 COVID-19 vaccine. Sequenced by immunoSEQ multiplex PCR; TCRdb stores in-frame clones only, minus some. The sample lists 150,000 to 200,000 clones; 90% were seen once. V lost 1 base and J 0 bases, leaving 13 bases between the germline ends. CDR1 and CDR2 from the germline V gene are SGHAT and FQNNGV. The CDR3 contains 18 residues. This TCR came from an adult in good health. Material: peripheral blood, obtained on day 0 of AZD1222 vaccination. The chain has TRBV11-2 and TRBJ2-6, with a possible D match to TRBD2 (5 bases). The DNA for the CDR3 is TGTGCCAGCAGCTTAGTGGTCCCGGGAAGCTCTGGGGCCAACGTCCTGACTTTC. Translated: CASSLVVPGSSGANVLTF. Supplemented by reference TRBV11-2 and TRBJ2-6, the full variable domain reads EAGVAQSPRYKIIEKRQSVAFWCNPISGHATLYWYQQILGQGPKLLIQFQNNGVVDDSQLPKDRFSAERLKGVDSTLKIQPAKLEDSAVYLCASSLVVPGSSGANVLTFGAGSRLTVL.